This TCR beta chain was retrieved from a study of response to subunit inactivated influenza vaccine. Trimming shortened V by 5 bases and J by 0 bases, and 13 bases separated the two germline ends. In germline, CDR1 is DFQATT, CDR2 SNEGSKA (reference sequence). The CDR3 is 15 residues long. Via MiXCR, TCRdb re-called the RT-PCR reads, giving one row per CDR3 protein. The data show more than 700,000 distinct CDR3 sequences, roughly 20% seen once. The sequence derives from a man aged 45-65 years who received an inactivated influenza vaccine. The gene calls are TRBV20-1 and TRBJ2-2; possibly TRBD1 or TRBD2 for D (5 bases each). The source was PBMCs from blood, collected more than 4 days after vaccination. The CDR3 bases are TGCAGTGCTTCGGGACCGTTCGCGAACACCGGGGAGCTGTTTTTT. It yields the protein CSASGPFANTGELFF.